A selection of T cell receptor beta chains follows, all from one sample in a study of graft-versus-host responses after intestinal transplantation. No antigen has been assigned to these receptors. Some clones are missing from TCRdb's copy, which holds only in-frame ones; the method was immunoSEQ multiplex PCR. The repertoire holds about 92,000 clones, with 85% to 95% as singletons. The specimen comprised unstimulated CD8+ T cells sorted from spleen or lymph node cells, sampled before intestinal transplant. Source of these receptors: a human donor who received an intestinal transplant. Each CDR3 is given with its conserved first and last residue. D genes are given only for firm matches. Not every row has a clone size; where given, it reads once, few, many or a size class.

CDR3 | DNA | V | D | size | length | J
CASGLVGDSRSSYEQYF | TGTGCTAGTGGTTTGGTGGGGGACTCAAGGAGCTCCTACGAGCAGTACTTC | TRBV12-5 | NA | NA | 17 | TRBJ2-7
CAYSKTSEQETQYF | TGTGCCTACAGCAAGACTAGCGAACAAGAGACCCAGTACTTC | TRBV25-1 | TRBD2 | NA | 14 | TRBJ2-5
CASSPPTLEKLFF | TGTGCCAGCAGCCCGCCGACTCTTGAAAAACTGTTTTTT | TRBV11-2 | NA | NA | 13 | TRBJ1-4
CASSVGGLGGYTF | TGTGCCAGTAGTGTGGGGGGTTTAGGTGGCTACACCTTC | TRBV19 | NA | NA | 13 | TRBJ1-2
CASSQPANTEAFF | TGCGCCAGCAGCCAGCCAGCGAACACTGAAGCTTTCTTT | TRBV4-1 | NA | NA | 13 | TRBJ1-1
CASSTTGQGLNEQFF | TGTGCCAGCAGCACCACGGGACAGGGATTAAATGAGCAGTTCTTC | TRBV9 | TRBD1 | NA | 15 | TRBJ2-1
CASSGDLAVRGEQFF | TGTGCCAGCAGCGGCGACCTAGCGGTTAGAGGTGAGCAGTTCTTC | TRBV7-9 | TRBD2 | NA | 15 | TRBJ2-1
CASSDQTGGTEAFF | TGCGCCAGCAGTGACCAGACAGGGGGGACTGAAGCTTTCTTT | TRBV10-1 | TRBD1 | NA | 14 | TRBJ1-1
CASSSLTGGAVDTQYF | TGCGCCAGCAGCTCGTTGACAGGGGGCGCGGTCGATACGCAGTATTTT | TRBV5-1 | TRBD1 | NA | 16 | TRBJ2-3
CASSSTLYEQYF | TGTGCCAGCAGTTCGACCCTGTACGAGCAGTACTTC | TRBV6-5 | NA | NA | 12 | TRBJ2-7
CASSLWSYEQYF | TGTGCCAGCAGCTTATGGTCCTACGAGCAGTACTTC | TRBV7-2 | NA | NA | 12 | TRBJ2-7
CASSPSGSFSYEQYF | TGTGCCAGCAGCCCATCGGGCAGCTTCTCCTACGAGCAGTACTTC | TRBV9 | NA | NA | 15 | TRBJ2-7
CASGSIEQYF | TGTGCCAGCGGGTCGATCGAGCAGTACTTC | TRBV6-5 | NA | NA | 10 | TRBJ2-7
CASSEVGAGGQPQHF | TGTGCCAGCAGTGAAGTGGGGGCAGGAGGGCAGCCCCAGCATTTT | TRBV6-1 | NA | NA | 15 | TRBJ1-5
CASSYFGDTQYF | TGTGCCAGCAGTTACTTTGGAGATACGCAGTATTTT | TRBV6-6 | NA | NA | 12 | TRBJ2-3
CASSFGDRGYEQYF | TGTGCCAGCAGCTTTGGGGACAGGGGGTACGAGCAGTACTTC | TRBV7-6 | TRBD1 | NA | 14 | TRBJ2-7
CASLGGYTEAFF | TGTGCCTCTTTAGGGGGGTACACTGAAGCTTTCTTT | TRBV2 | NA | NA | 12 | TRBJ1-1
CASSDPDSFYEQYF | TGTGCCAGCAGTGATCCGGACAGCTTCTACGAGCAGTACTTC | TRBV6-5 | NA | NA | 14 | TRBJ2-7
CASSGGGSTDTQYF | TGCGCCAGCAGCGGCGGGGGGTCCACAGATACGCAGTATTTT | TRBV5-1 | TRBD2 | NA | 14 | TRBJ2-3
CAITANGNTIYF | TGTGCTATAACTGCCAACGGAAACACCATATATTTT | TRBV7-9 | NA | few | 12 | TRBJ1-3
CASSVVPSGSDNEQFF | TGTGCCAGCAGCGTAGTTCCTAGCGGGAGTGATAATGAGCAGTTCTTC | TRBV9 | TRBD2 | NA | 16 | TRBJ2-1
CASSHPNRDRGHVNYGYTF | TGTGCCAGCAGTCACCCCAACCGGGACAGGGGGCATGTTAACTATGGCTACACCTTC | TRBV28 | TRBD1 | NA | 19 | TRBJ1-2
CASSEGAGPYQPQHF | TGTGCCAGCAGTGAAGGGGCAGGACCCTATCAGCCCCAGCATTTT | TRBV2 | NA | NA | 15 | TRBJ1-5
CASSGYREGAINYGYTF | TGTGCCAGCTCTGGTTATAGGGAGGGGGCGATCAACTATGGCTACACCTTC | TRBV9 | TRBD1 | NA | 17 | TRBJ1-2
CASSLGSDRIYEQYF | TGTGCCAGCAGTTTAGGTTCGGATAGAATCTACGAGCAGTACTTC | TRBV27 | NA | NA | 15 | TRBJ2-7
CASSRPRAQPGELFF | TGTGCCAGCAGCCGACCCCGTGCCCAGCCCGGGGAGCTGTTTTTT | TRBV28 | NA | NA | 15 | TRBJ2-2
CASSDSAGSYNEQFF | TGTGCCAGCAGTGACTCAGCGGGCTCCTACAATGAGCAGTTCTTC | TRBV6-4 | NA | NA | 15 | TRBJ2-1
CASSVDGGSDEQYF | TGTGCCAGCAGCGTAGACGGGGGGTCCGACGAGCAGTACTTC | TRBV9 | TRBD2 | NA | 14 | TRBJ2-7
CASSQVRYGGGYGYTF | TGTGCCAGCAGCCAAGTTCGATATGGGGGAGGCTATGGCTACACCTTC | TRBV14 | NA | few | 16 | TRBJ1-2
CASSLMGEQGEKLFF | TGTGCCAGCAGTCTGATGGGGGAGCAGGGTGAAAAACTGTTTTTT | TRBV27 | NA | once | 15 | TRBJ1-4
CASSLTTSYEQYF | TGCGCCAGCAGCTTGACCACTAGCTACGAGCAGTACTTC | TRBV5-1 | NA | NA | 13 | TRBJ2-7
CASSYRDSLNEQYF | TGTGCCAGCAGTTACCGGGACAGTCTTAACGAGCAGTACTTC | TRBV6-5 | TRBD1 | NA | 14 | TRBJ2-7
CASSQGQGLSSYNEQFF | TGTGCCAGCAGCCAAGGACAGGGCCTGAGTAGCTACAATGAGCAGTTCTTC | TRBV14 | TRBD1 | NA | 17 | TRBJ2-1
CASSTLRSSGHEQYF | TGTGCCAGCAGTACGCTTAGGTCGTCGGGCCACGAGCAGTACTTC | TRBV6-1 | NA | NA | 15 | TRBJ2-7
CARHPSGLAGYSDTQYF | TGTGCCAGACACCCCTCAGGGCTAGCGGGGTATTCGGATACGCAGTATTTT | TRBV2 | TRBD2 | NA | 17 | TRBJ2-3
CASSLGTSAVEQFF | TGTGCCAGCAGCTTAGGGACTAGCGCAGTTGAGCAGTTCTTC | TRBV5-6 | TRBD2 | NA | 14 | TRBJ2-1
CASSLTSGPYEQYF | TGTGCCAGCAGCCTTACTAGCGGACCCTACGAGCAGTACTTC | TRBV14 | TRBD2 | NA | 14 | TRBJ2-7
CASTRTGYNEQFF | TGTGCCAGCACTAGGACCGGCTACAATGAGCAGTTCTTC | TRBV6-6 | NA | NA | 13 | TRBJ2-1
CASSPNNGEQYF | TGTGCCAGCAGCCCCAACAACGGAGAGCAGTACTTC | TRBV6-1 | NA | NA | 12 | TRBJ2-7
CASSPLGTYEQYF | TGTGCCAGCAGCCCGCTGGGGACCTACGAGCAGTACTTC | TRBV7-9 | NA | NA | 13 | TRBJ2-7
CASSHQRGDAKNIQYF | TGTGCCAGCAGCCATCAGCGGGGGGACGCCAAAAACATTCAGTACTTC | TRBV13 | TRBD2 | NA | 16 | TRBJ2-4
CASARRDYSYEQYF | TGTGCCAGCGCCAGGCGGGACTATAGCTACGAGCAGTACTTC | TRBV21-1 | NA | NA | 14 | TRBJ2-7
CASSSTRLAGGYADTQYF | TGTGCCAGCAGCTCTACGAGGCTAGCGGGAGGGTACGCAGATACGCAGTATTTT | TRBV5-4 | TRBD2 | NA | 18 | TRBJ2-3
CASSFLGAANQETQYF | TGTGCCAGCAGCTTCCTCGGGGCCGCCAACCAAGAGACCCAGTACTTC | TRBV7-9 | NA | NA | 16 | TRBJ2-5
CASRSNVETQYF | TGTGCCAGCAGGTCTAACGTGGAGACCCAGTACTTC | TRBV6-1 | NA | NA | 12 | TRBJ2-5
CASSSTITREWTDTQYF | TGTGCCAGCAGCTCAACAATTACGCGGGAATGGACAGATACGCAGTATTTT | TRBV7-9 | NA | NA | 17 | TRBJ2-3
CASTLGAGSTDTQYF | TGTGCCAGCACCCTCGGAGCGGGGTCCACAGATACGCAGTATTTT | TRBV6-5 | TRBD2 | NA | 15 | TRBJ2-3
CASSLEHTDTQYF | TGTGCCAGCAGCCTCGAGCACACAGATACGCAGTATTTT | TRBV7-6 | NA | medium-sized | 13 | TRBJ2-3
CTSSQDVDTEAFF | TGCACCAGCAGCCAAGATGTGGACACTGAAGCTTTCTTT | TRBV1 | NA | NA | 13 | TRBJ1-1
CASSEGPRGRGSPPLHF | TGTGCCAGCAGTGAAGGACCCCGCGGGCGGGGTTCACCACCCCTCCACTTT | TRBV6-1 | NA | NA | 17 | TRBJ1-6
CASSFYLGGGDGYTF | TGTGCCAGCAGCTTTTATCTGGGCGGGGGAGACGGCTACACCTTC | TRBV7-9 | NA | NA | 15 | TRBJ1-2